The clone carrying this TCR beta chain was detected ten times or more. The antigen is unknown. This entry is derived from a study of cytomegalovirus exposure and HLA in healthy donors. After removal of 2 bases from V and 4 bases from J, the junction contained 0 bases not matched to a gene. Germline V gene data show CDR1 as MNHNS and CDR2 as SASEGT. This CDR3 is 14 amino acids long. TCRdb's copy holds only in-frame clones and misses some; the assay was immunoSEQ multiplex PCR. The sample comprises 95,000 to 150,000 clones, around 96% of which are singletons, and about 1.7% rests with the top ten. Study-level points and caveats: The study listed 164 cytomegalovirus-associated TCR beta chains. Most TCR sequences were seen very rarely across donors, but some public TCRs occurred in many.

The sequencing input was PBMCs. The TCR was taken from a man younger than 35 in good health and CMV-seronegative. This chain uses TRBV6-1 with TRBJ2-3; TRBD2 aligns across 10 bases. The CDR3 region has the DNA TGTGCCAGCAGTGAACTAGCGGGAGCAGATACGCAGTATTTT. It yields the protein CASSELAGADTQYF.